What follows are 7 T cell receptor beta chains derived from one specimen sequenced in a study of shared clonotypes between healthy human individuals. The method was immunoSEQ multiplex PCR; TCRdb's version includes in-frame clones alone and lacks a portion of them. The repertoire consists of millions of clones, with 90% to 95% occurring once and the leading ten covering more than 0.1%. The sample was naive CD4+ T cells sorted from blood. Stated subset: CD45RA+ positively selected. All receptors come from a man younger than 30 in good health.

A note on this clone: Distinct nucleotide sequences in the sample also encode this CDR3. V gene TRBV27 combines with J gene TRBJ1-1; 8 bases map to TRBD1. The CDR3 is 13 amino acids. With V trimmed by 5 bases and J by 5 bases, 4 bases remained unmatched. From germline, CDR1 is MNHEY and CDR2 SMNVEV (reference sequence). CDR3 DNA: TGTGCCAGCAGTAGACAGGGGTGGACTGAAGCTTTCTTT. Protein sequence: CASSRQGWTEAFF.

The chain carries TRBV19 and TRBJ2-1; 9 nucleotides align to TRBD2. V shed 4 bases, J shed 2 bases, and the junction held 12 bases outside the gene matches. Germline V gene data show CDR1 as LNHDA and CDR2 as SQIVND (reference sequence). This CDR3 comprises 18 residues. DNA for the CDR3: TGTGCCAGTAGTAGAGAGGGGTTCACTAGCGGGCCCTACAATGAGCAGTTCTTC. This translates into CASSREGFTSGPYNEQFF.

The chain recombines TRBV28 with TRBJ2-3, with D hard to call. The CDR3 contains 13 residues. CDR1 is MDHEN and CDR2 is SYDVKM in the germline V gene. The V and J ends lost 6 bases and 8 bases respectively, with 15 bases between them. CDR3 sequence (DNA): TGTGCCAGCAGCCAGCCCGCTAAGGGTACGCAGTATTTT. Translating gives CASSQPAKGTQYF.

The chain employs TRBV4-1 and TRBJ2-7, with 10 nucleotides matching TRBD1. The V gene's germline CDR1 is MGHRA and CDR2 YSYEKL. This CDR3 has 15 amino acids. J was trimmed by 5 bases and V by 5 bases; bases with no gene match: 9. In DNA, the CDR3 is TGCGCCAGCAGCTCCCGGGGACAGGGGCTCGACGAGCAGTACTTC. Its translation: CASSSRGQGLDEQYF.

V is TRBV4-3 and J is TRBJ2-1; a weak D match, TRBD2 (6 bases). Trimming removed 0 bases from V and 3 bases from J, with 12 bases in between. CDR1 LGHNA and CDR2 YSLEER come from the germline V gene. The CDR3 totals 16 residues. The CDR3 nucleotides are TGCGCCAGCAGCCAAGATTGGGACTCTTACTACAATGAGCAGTTCTTC. This translates into CASSQDWDSYYNEQFF.

V gene TRBV7-9 combines with J gene TRBJ1-4; 7 bases match TRBD1. Per germline, CDR1 SEHNR and CDR2 FQNEAQ (reference sequence). J gave up 4 bases and V 4 bases, and 3 bases lay outside the gene matches. The CDR3 runs to 14 residues. As DNA, the CDR3 is TGTGCCAGCAGCTGGGACAGTCTTAATGAAAAACTGTTTTTT. Its protein product is CASSWDSLNEKLFF.

CDR3 nucleotides: TGTGCCAGCAGCTATCACTCGGGGGGTAACTATGGCTACACCTTC. Its translation is CASSYHSGGNYGYTF. The chain joins TRBV7-2 to TRBJ1-2; D might be TRBD1 (5 bases). V was pared by 4 bases and J by 1 base, with 13 bases between. Germline assignment: CDR1 SGHTA and CDR2 FQGNSA. This CDR3 has 15 residues.